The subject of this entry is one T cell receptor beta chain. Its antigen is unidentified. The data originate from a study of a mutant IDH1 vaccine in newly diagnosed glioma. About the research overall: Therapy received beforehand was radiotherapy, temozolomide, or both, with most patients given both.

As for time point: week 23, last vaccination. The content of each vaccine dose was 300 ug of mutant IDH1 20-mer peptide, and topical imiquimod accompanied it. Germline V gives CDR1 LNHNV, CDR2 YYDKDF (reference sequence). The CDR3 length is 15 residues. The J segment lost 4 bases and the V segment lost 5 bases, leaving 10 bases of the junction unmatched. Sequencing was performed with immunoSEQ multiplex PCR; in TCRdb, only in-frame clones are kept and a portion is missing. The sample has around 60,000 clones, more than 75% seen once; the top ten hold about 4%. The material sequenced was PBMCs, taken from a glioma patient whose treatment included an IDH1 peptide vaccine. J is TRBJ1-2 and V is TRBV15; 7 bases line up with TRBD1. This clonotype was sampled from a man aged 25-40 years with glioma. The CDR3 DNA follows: TGTGCCACCAGCGAAAACGCCGGGACAGTCTATGGCTACACCTTC. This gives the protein CATSENAGTVYGYTF.